Sequencing of this TCR beta chain was carried out in a study of T cell repertoires in cytomegalovirus infection. About the study: A matching HLA type, together with CMV infection, was signaled by public TCR beta signatures. Notes on the study in general: In two of eight donors, the top clonotype was HLA-C-restricted CMV-specific.

This clonotype was seen only a few times. Its antigen is still unknown. TCRdb ran MiXCR on the reads and lists one entry per CDR3 protein. Of 60,000 to 75,000 distinct CDR3 sequences in the sample, over 3.5% were seen once. This clonotype originated in a human donor in good health (CMV status not recorded). Some clones in this sample may be carry-over from other donors' samples. Specimen: PBMCs.

The chain's CDR3 is CASSGVDRGQSQETQYF. DNA of the CDR3: TGTGCCAGCAGCGGGGTCGACAGGGGGCAGTCTCAAGAGACCCAGTACTTC. The rearrangement joins TRBV14 to TRBJ2-5, with 10 bases lining up with TRBD1. The CDR3 is made up of 17 amino acids. Per the germline V gene, CDR1 is SGHDN and CDR2 is FVKESK. V trimming: 5 bases; J trimming: 2 bases; junction bases outside the gene matches: 11. The whole variable domain, remainder taken from reference TRBV14 and TRBJ2-5, is EAGVTQFPSHSVIEKGQTVTLRCDPISGHDNLYWYRRVMGKEIKFLLHFVKESKQDESGMPNNRFLAERTGGTYSTLKVQPAELEDSGVYFCASSGVDRGQSQETQYFGPGTRLLVL.